The 30 T cell receptor beta chains reported below all come from one sample, sequenced in a study of cytomegalovirus exposure and HLA in healthy donors. PCR primers comprised 60 Vbeta and 13 Jbeta primers. Data came from immunoSEQ multiplex PCR; TCRdb stores just in-frame clones and leaves some out. The table has approximately 100,000 clones, 60% to 85% seen once; the top ten hold more than 9%. The material sequenced was PBMCs. These receptors were obtained from a man aged 50 to 60 in good health and CMV-seronegative.

This clone was counted between two and nine times. The rearrangement uses TRBV5-6 and TRBJ1-4; maybe TRBD1 (5 bases). CDR1 and CDR2 from the germline V gene are SGHDT and YYEEEE. V was clipped by 3 bases and J by 0 bases, with 9 bases between them. The CDR3 covers 15 residues. The CDR3 loop reads CASSSTGTTNEKLFF. The CDR3 nucleotides read TGTGCCAGCAGCTCTACAGGAACAACTAATGAAAAACTGTTTTTT. The variable domain in full, with the rest retrieved from reference TRBV5-6 and TRBJ1-4, is DAGVTQSPTHLIKTRGQQVTLRCSPKSGHDTVSWYQQALGQGPQFIFQYYEEEERQRGNFPDRFSGHQFPNYSSELNVNALLLGDSALYLCASSSTGTTNEKLFFGSGTQLSVL.

This chain uses TRBV27 with TRBJ1-2, with D possibly matching TRBD1 (5 bases). Trimming took 6 bases from V and 7 from J, leaving 15 bases between them. Germline V gene lookup returns CDR1 MNHEY and CDR2 SMNVEV (reference sequence). The CDR3 sequence is 13 residues long. CDR3 sequence (DNA): TGTGCCAGCAGCTCCCCAGGGAATCTTGGCTACACCTTC. Its translation: CASSSPGNLGYTF.

The chain has TRBV5-1 and TRBJ2-5; 13 bases match TRBD2. The end of the DNA fits TRBJ2-7 better, so the J call may be wrong. CDR1 SGHRS and CDR2 YFSETQ come from the germline V gene. There are 18 residues in the CDR3. CDR3 nucleotide sequence: TGCGCCAGCAGCCACCAAACGGGACTAGCGGGGCGGGCCTACGAGCAGTACTTC. Translated, it gives CASSHQTGLAGRAYEQYF.

V usage is TRBV19 and J usage is TRBJ2-1; 8 bases agree with TRBD1. V lost 5 bases to trimming and J lost 10 bases; unmatched junction nucleotides: 16. The CDR3 length is 16 residues. Germline CDR1 LNHDA, CDR2 SQIVND (reference sequence). This chain's CDR3 is CASSANPTGVQTEQFF. The CDR3 nucleotides read TGTGCCAGTAGTGCCAACCCGACAGGGGTACAGACAGAGCAGTTCTTC.

This clone was seen only once. The V and J genes are TRBV6-1 and TRBJ1-5; D ambiguous. The V end lost 0 bases, the J end lost 3 bases, and 6 bases lay between the germline ends. Germline values: CDR1 MNHNS, CDR2 SASEGT. This CDR3 spans 14 amino acids. The CDR3 DNA sequence: TGTGCCAGCAGTGAAGCGTCCCTCAATCAGCCCCAGCATTTT. This translates into CASSEASLNQPQHF.

This chain joins TRBV19 and TRBJ1-5, with 9 bases matching TRBD1. The germline CDR1 and CDR2 sequences are LNHDA and SQIVND (reference sequence). V shed 6 bases and J 1 base; nucleotides not matched to a gene: 13. The CDR3 loop spans 18 amino acids. CDR3 DNA: TGTGCCAGTAGCGGAGGACAGGGGAGAAAGGGAAGCAATCAGCCCCAGCATTTT. Amino acids: CASSGGQGRKGSNQPQHF.

Only one count was recorded for this clone. V is TRBV7-2 and J is TRBJ2-7; TRBD2 agrees at 12 bases. V shed 6 bases and J 7 bases; nucleotides not matched to a gene: 10. Looked up from germline, CDR1 is SGHTA and CDR2 is FQGNSA. There are 15 residues in the CDR3. The CDR3 here is CASSLKTSGSREQYF. CDR3 bases: TGTGCCAGCAGTTTGAAGACTAGCGGGAGTCGTGAGCAGTACTTC.

The chain recombines TRBV18 with TRBJ1-6, with TRBD1 matching 8 bases. The CDR3 spans 15 residues. V gave up 2 bases and J gave up 11 bases; unmatched junction bases: 8. Germline CDR1 KGHSH, CDR2 LQKENI. The DNA of the CDR3 is TGTGCCAGCTCACCAAGGGTTACAGGGGGAACACCCCTCCACTTT. Protein: CASSPRVTGGTPLHF.

A few counts support this clone. The chain uses TRBV19 and TRBJ2-5, with 11 bases fitting TRBD2. Germline V lookup: CDR1 LNHDA, CDR2 SQIVND (reference sequence). J gave up 4 bases and V 6 bases, and 4 bases lay outside the gene matches. The CDR3 is made up of 14 amino acids. Here the CDR3 reads CASSTGLAAETQYF. As DNA, the CDR3 is TGTGCCAGTAGCACGGGACTAGCGGCAGAGACCCAGTACTTC.

The rearrangement joins TRBV28 to TRBJ1-5; D perhaps matches TRBD1 (5 bases). There are 14 residues in the CDR3. Per the germline V gene, CDR1 is MDHEN and CDR2 is SYDVKM. Trimming left V 5 bases short and J 3 bases short, with 11 bases between. The CDR3 nucleotides read TGTGCCAGCAGTGGGGCTAACCCCAATCAGCCCCAGCATTTT. Translation: CASSGANPNQPQHF.

The chain couples TRBV19 to TRBJ2-1, with a possible D match to TRBD2 (5 bases). The germline V gene encodes CDR1 LNHDA and CDR2 SQIVND (reference sequence). This CDR3 region has 16 residues. Between the trimmed V and J ends, which lost 7 bases and 4 bases, there was a span of 20 bases. This CDR3 reads CASTTPGGSLYNEQFF. CDR3 nucleotides: TGTGCCAGTACCACCCCAGGAGGTAGCCTTTACAATGAGCAGTTCTTC.

This clone was found once. CDR3 coding DNA: TGCGCCAGCAGCTTGGCCCTTATGGCCGGGGAGCTGGACGAGCAGTACTTC. Protein product: CASSLALMAGELDEQYF. V and J are TRBV5-1 and TRBJ2-7; TRBD2 might be the D (5 bases). Per germline, CDR1 SGHRS and CDR2 YFSETQ. The CDR3 loop spans 17 amino acids. V shed 0 bases and J shed 5 bases, with 21 bases lying between them. Full variable domain (rest looked up from reference TRBV5-1 and TRBJ2-7): KAGVTQTPRYLIKTRGQQVTLSCSPISGHRSVSWYQQTPGQGLQFLFEYFSETQRNKGNFPGRFSGRQFSNSRSEMNVSTLELGDSALYLCASSLALMAGELDEQYFGPGTRLTVT.

J is TRBJ2-7 and V is TRBV6-5; possible D gene TRBD2, 7 bases. Per germline, CDR1 MNHEY and CDR2 SVGAGI. The CDR3 is 16 residues long. V lost 0 bases to trimming and J lost 3 bases, with 15 bases between them. Here the CDR3 DNA reads TGTGCCAGCAGTTACTCCGATCGGGGGGCGAACTACGAGCAGTACTTC. Protein sequence: CASSYSDRGANYEQYF.

This clone was picked up one time. CDR3 DNA: TGTGCCAGCAGCGTAGGACAGATCCACGAGCAGTACTTC. Encoded protein: CASSVGQIHEQYF. The J gene is TRBJ2-7, the V gene TRBV9; D possibly corresponds to TRBD1 (5 bases). The ends were cut back, 0 bases at V and 5 bases at J, with 9 bases in the middle. Per the germline V gene, CDR1 is SGDLS and CDR2 is YYNGEE. The CDR3 has 13 amino acids.

J is TRBJ1-6 and V is TRBV30, with 9 bases that match TRBD1. Unmatched junction bases numbered 3, after V lost 4 bases and J lost 2 bases. Germline lookup yields CDR1 GTSNPN and CDR2 SVGIG (reference sequence). CDR3 length: 15 amino acids. The CDR3 reads CAWTGTGTYNSPLHF. CDR3 in DNA: TGTGCCTGGACGGGGACAGGGACCTATAATTCACCCCTCCACTTT.

The chain combines TRBV29-1 with TRBJ2-3; 9 nucleotides line up with TRBD2. Germline values: CDR1 SQVTM, CDR2 ANQGSEA. The CDR3 is 14 amino acids. V lost 7 bases and J lost 2; bases outside the gene matches: 7. CDR3 coding DNA: TGCAGCGGCGCAAGACTAGCGGTCACAGATACGCAGTATTTT. This translates into CSGARLAVTDTQYF.

The count of this clone is one. This chain joins TRBV7-6 and TRBJ2-2; TRBD1 agrees at 7 bases. With V trimmed by 1 base and J by 6 bases, 8 bases remained unmatched. This CDR3 region has 16 residues. The V gene's germline CDR1 is SGHVS and CDR2 FNYEAQ. The CDR3, as DNA: TGTGCCAGCAGCTTAGAAGCAGGGGGATATCCCGGGGAGCTGTTTTTT. Its translation: CASSLEAGGYPGELFF.

This clone was counted a few times. The rearrangement uses TRBV6-6 and TRBJ2-1; 8 bases line up with TRBD1. The CDR3 is made up of 15 amino acids. The J segment lost 0 bases and the V segment lost 5 bases, leaving 3 bases of the junction unmatched. CDR1 and CDR2 (germline): MNHNY, SVGAGI (reference sequence). The CDR3 coding sequence is TGTGCCAGCAGTAAAACAGGGGGCTCCTACAATGAGCAGTTCTTC. Its protein product is CASSKTGGSYNEQFF.

This clone was counted a single time. V usage is TRBV7-9 and J usage is TRBJ2-7; tentatively, D is TRBD2 (7 bases). This CDR3 is 11 amino acids long. From germline, CDR1 is SEHNR and CDR2 FQNEAQ (reference sequence). V was cut by 5 bases and J by 12 bases, with 14 bases left in between. This CDR3 is CASSGGAVWYF. The DNA of the CDR3 is TGTGCCAGCAGCGGGGGGGCAGTTTGGTACTTC.

The chain has TRBV2 and TRBJ1-2; no reliable D call. V lost 2 bases and J 8 bases, leaving 12 bases between the germline ends. The CDR3 is made up of 13 amino acids. CDR1 and CDR2 from the germline V gene are SNHLY and FYNNEI. The CDR3 DNA sequence: TGTGCCAGCAGTGAATCGGGGAAAGGCGGCTACACCTTC. Translated: CASSESGKGGYTF.

The genes are TRBV11-2 and TRBJ1-2, with 9 bases fitting TRBD1. The germline CDR1 and CDR2 sequences are SGHAT and FQNNGV. The CDR3 is made up of 14 amino acids. V shed 5 bases and J 7 bases; nucleotides not matched to a gene: 8. DNA for the CDR3: TGTGCCAGCAGCCTAACACAGGGGGCGCGTGGCTACACCTTC. As protein: CASSLTQGARGYTF. Drawing the rest from reference TRBV11-2 and TRBJ1-2, the complete variable domain is EAGVAQSPRYKIIEKRQSVAFWCNPISGHATLYWYQQILGQGPKLLIQFQNNGVVDDSQLPKDRFSAERLKGVDSTLKIQPAKLEDSAVYLCASSLTQGARGYTFGSGTRLTVV.

The J gene is TRBJ1-1, the V gene TRBV5-1; perhaps TRBD1 as D (5 bases). CDR1 and CDR2 (germline): SGHRS, YFSETQ. The CDR3 is 14 residues long. Trimming cost V 0 bases and J 4 bases, with 10 bases left between them. The CDR3 DNA reads TGCGCCAGCAGCTTGGATGGGGGAGGCACTGAAGCTTTCTTT. Residues: CASSLDGGGTEAFF.

The V gene is TRBV19, the J gene TRBJ2-7, with TRBD1 matching 8 bases. Losses at the gene ends were 5 bases for V and 1 base for J; bases not matched to a gene: 4. This CDR3 has 14 amino acids. In germline, CDR1 is LNHDA, CDR2 SQIVND (reference sequence). The CDR3 sequence: CASSAGDRSYEQYF. CDR3 coding DNA: TGTGCCAGTAGTGCTGGGGACAGGTCCTACGAGCAGTACTTC.

This rearrangement joins TRBV19 to TRBJ1-5, with 7 bases matching TRBD1. The CDR3 runs 15 residues. Germline CDR1 LNHDA, CDR2 SQIVND (reference sequence). V trimming: 7 bases; J trimming: 7 bases; junction bases outside the gene matches: 13. For the CDR3, the DNA is TGTGCCAGTACCTCGAGGAGACAGGGTGACCAGCCCCAGCATTTT. It yields the protein CASTSRRQGDQPQHF. The whole variable domain, filled in from reference TRBV19 and TRBJ1-5, reads DGGITQSPKYLFRKEGQNVTLSCEQNLNHDAMYWYRQDPGQGLRLIYYSQIVNDFQKGDIAEGYSVSREKKESFPLTVTSAQKNPTAFYLCASTSRRQGDQPQHFGDGTRLSIL.

The CDR3 sequence: CASSLGQRLGGNEQFF. The CDR3 nucleotides read TGTGCCAGCAGCTTAGGGCAAAGACTCGGGGGTAATGAGCAGTTCTTC. The genes are TRBV7-2 and TRBJ2-1; weak D call: TRBD2 (6 bases). Germline CDR1 is SGHTA and CDR2 is FQGNSA. The CDR3 extends over 16 amino acids. Trimming removed 1 base from V and 7 bases from J, with 17 bases in between.

This chain connects TRBV18 to TRBJ1-5; no clear D. The V end was cut by 3 bases, the J end by 1 base, with 10 bases between. CDR1 is KGHSH, CDR2 LQKENI, per germline. This CDR3 is built from 15 residues. The CDR3 region is CASSPLGSSNQPQHF. CDR3 DNA: TGTGCCAGCTCACCTTTGGGGAGCAGCAATCAGCCCCAGCATTTT.

The chain recombines TRBV4-3 with TRBJ2-1, with 10 bases identical to TRBD2. The CDR3 covers 17 residues. Per the germline V gene, CDR1 is LGHNA and CDR2 is YSLEER. V lost 1 base, J lost 4 bases, and 7 bases stayed unmatched. The CDR3 region is CASSQGRTSGRYNEQFF. CDR3 coding DNA: TGCGCCAGCAGCCAAGGGAGGACTAGCGGAAGATACAATGAGCAGTTCTTC.

This clone was counted between two and nine times. CDR3 region: CASSFNGRAGEQFF. The CDR3 nucleotides are TGTGCCAGCAGTTTCAACGGGAGGGCCGGTGAGCAGTTCTTC. This rearrangement joins TRBV27 to TRBJ2-1; 8 bases map to TRBD2. The J segment lost 9 bases and the V segment lost 3 bases, leaving 7 bases of the junction unmatched. CDR1 and CDR2 (germline): MNHEY, SMNVEV (reference sequence). The CDR3 is 14 amino acids.

The chain couples TRBV6-1 to TRBJ2-7; a possible D gene is TRBD2 (6 bases). The CDR3 is 16 residues long. Germline CDR1 reads MNHNS; CDR2 reads SASEGT. The ends were cut back, 2 bases at V and 2 bases at J, with 16 bases in the middle. This CDR3 is CASSEPWDSRAYEQYF. In nucleotides, the CDR3 is TGTGCCAGCAGTGAACCTTGGGACTCCAGGGCCTACGAGCAGTACTTC.

The V and J genes are TRBV9 and TRBJ2-3; D uncertain. CDR1 and CDR2 (germline): SGDLS, YYNGEE. V was clipped by 0 bases and J by 6 bases, with 8 bases between them. This CDR3 region has 13 residues. The CDR3 DNA follows: TGTGCCAGCAGCGTAGGGCCCTTGGATACGCAGTATTTT. This encodes CASSVGPLDTQYF. Full variable domain (rest looked up from reference TRBV9 and TRBJ2-3): DSGVTQTPKHLITATGQRVTLRCSPRSGDLSVYWYQQSLDQGLQFLIQYYNGEERAKGNILERFSAQQFPDLHSELNLSSLELGDSALYFCASSVGPLDTQYFGPGTRLTVL.